This T cell receptor beta chain emerged from a study of CD8 T cells in Susac syndrome. General study results and limits: As the study acknowledged, the number of individuals who were part of its TCR sequencing and HLA analysis was relatively small.

This clonotype has a single count. Its antigen remains unidentified. The length of the CDR3 is 13 residues. The V and J ends lost 3 bases and 4 bases respectively, with 7 bases between them. Germline CDR1 is LNHDA and CDR2 is SQIVND (reference sequence). Random hexamers primed reverse transcription of about 0.45 to 1 ug RNA. The TCR beta CDR3 was amplified by immunoSEQ multiplex PCR across 54 Vbeta, 13 Jbeta. TCRdb fed the immunoSEQ multiplex PCR reads into MiXCR, producing one record per CDR3 protein. Seen here are about 140,000 distinct CDR3 sequences, 85% to 95% observed once, and the top ten hold 0.27%.

The material sequenced was CD8+ T cells from PBMCs. V is TRBV19 and J is TRBJ2-1; D remains unclear. This receptor was obtained from a human donor in good health. CDR3 coding DNA: TGTGCCAGTAGTATTATGAAGTACAATGAGCAGTTCTTC. Protein: CASSIMKYNEQFF.